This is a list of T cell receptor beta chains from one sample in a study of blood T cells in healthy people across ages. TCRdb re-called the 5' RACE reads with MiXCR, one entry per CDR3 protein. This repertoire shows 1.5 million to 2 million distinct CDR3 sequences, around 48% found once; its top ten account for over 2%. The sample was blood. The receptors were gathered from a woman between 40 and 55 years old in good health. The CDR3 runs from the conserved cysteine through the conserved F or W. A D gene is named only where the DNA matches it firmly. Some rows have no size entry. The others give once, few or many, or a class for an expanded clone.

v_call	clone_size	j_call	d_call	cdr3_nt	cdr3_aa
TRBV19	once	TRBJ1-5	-	TGTGCCAGTAGTATACCCACCGGGTCGGAGGGAGGCAATCAGCCCCAGCATTTT	CASSIPTGSEGGNQPQHF
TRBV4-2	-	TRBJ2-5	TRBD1	TGTGCCAGCAGCCAAGGGACAGGGGATTTCGGAGAGACCCAGTACTTC	CASSQGTGDFGETQYF
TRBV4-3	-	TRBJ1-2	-	TGCGCCAGCAGCCTCGGGGTTCAGGCGGCTAACTATGGCTACACCTTC	CASSLGVQAANYGYTF
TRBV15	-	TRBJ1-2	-	TGTGCCACCAGCAGAGTGGAGGGCCCCTATGGCTACACCTTC	CATSRVEGPYGYTF
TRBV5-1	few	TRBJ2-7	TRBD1	TGCGCCAGCAGCTTGGGACAGGGGGGAAACTCCTACGAGCAGTACTTC	CASSLGQGGNSYEQYF
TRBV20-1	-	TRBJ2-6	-	TGCAGTCTGGAGCAGGGCACCTCTGGGGCCAACGTCCTGACTTTC	CSLEQGTSGANVLTF
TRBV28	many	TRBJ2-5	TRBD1	TGTGCCAGCAGTCCCCTCAGGACAGGCAAAGAGACCCAGTACTTC	CASSPLRTGKETQYF
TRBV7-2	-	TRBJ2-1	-	TGTGCCAGCAGCTTAGGATCCACCCCTCTCAGCAATGAGCAGTTCTTC	CASSLGSTPLSNEQFF
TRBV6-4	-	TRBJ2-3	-	TGTGCCAGCAGTGACCCGGGTCTGGGGGGCACAGATACGCAGTATTTT	CASSDPGLGGTDTQYF
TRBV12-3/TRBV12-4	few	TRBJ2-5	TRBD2	TGTGCCAGCAGTTTAGTTGCCGGGACTAAGCGGGCGGAGACCCAGTACTTC	CASSLVAGTKRAETQYF
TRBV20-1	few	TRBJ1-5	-	TGCAGTGCTTCGCGAGAAAATCAGCCCCAGCATTTT	CSASRENQPQHF
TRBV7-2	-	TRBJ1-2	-	TGTGCCAGCAGCTTACACGGGGCACTCTATGGCTACACCTTC	CASSLHGALYGYTF
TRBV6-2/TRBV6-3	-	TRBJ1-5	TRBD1	TGTGCCAGCAGCCTCGGACAGGGGATATACAATCAGCCCCAGCATTTT	CASSLGQGIYNQPQHF
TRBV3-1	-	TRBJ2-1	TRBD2	TGTGCCAGCAGCCACTTAGCGGGGAGTAATGAGCAGTTCTTC	CASSHLAGSNEQFF
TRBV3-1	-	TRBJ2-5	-	TGTGCCAGCAGCCCCCCGGACTACAGGGAGACCCAGTACTTC	CASSPPDYRETQYF
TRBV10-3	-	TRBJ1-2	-	TGTGCCATCAGTGAGTCCCCCCCGGGGGCATCAGATGGCTACACCTTC	CAISESPPGASDGYTF
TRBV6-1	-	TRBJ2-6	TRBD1	TGTGCCAGTTGTCGCGGGGACAGGGGTCTCTCTGGGGCCAACGTCCTGACTTTC	CASCRGDRGLSGANVLTF
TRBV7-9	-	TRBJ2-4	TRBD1	TGTGCCAGCAGCCCCAGGACAGGGGAGACCAAGAACATTCAGTACTTC	CASSPRTGETKNIQYF
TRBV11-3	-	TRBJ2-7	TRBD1	TGTGCCAGCAGCTCAGGGGACAGTCCCTACGAGCAGTACTTC	CASSSGDSPYEQYF
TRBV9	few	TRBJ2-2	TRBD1	TGTGCCAGCAGCGTAGCCCGGGACAGGCGCTCCGGGGAGCTGTTTTTT	CASSVARDRRSGELFF
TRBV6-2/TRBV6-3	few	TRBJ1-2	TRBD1	TGTGCCAGCAGTTACTCGTCCGACAGGGCGGACTATGGCTACACCTTC	CASSYSSDRADYGYTF
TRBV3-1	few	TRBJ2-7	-	TGTGCCAGCAGCGCGGGACTCACCTACGAGCAGTACTTC	CASSAGLTYEQYF
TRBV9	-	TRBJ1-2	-	TGTGCCAGCAGCGGTCCCCCCGGGGGCGGCTACACCTTC	CASSGPPGGGYTF
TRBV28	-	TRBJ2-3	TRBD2	TGTGCCAGCACTCCTCTAGCGGGCACAGATACGCAGTATTTT	CASTPLAGTDTQYF
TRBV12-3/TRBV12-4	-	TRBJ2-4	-	TGTGCCAGCAGTTATGCGGCCAAAAACATTCAGTACTTC	CASSYAAKNIQYF
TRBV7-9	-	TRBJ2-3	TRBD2	TGTGCCGGCGAGTGGTTACTAGCGGGGGTACAAGATACGCAGTATTTT	CAGEWLLAGVQDTQYF
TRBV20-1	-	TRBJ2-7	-	TGCAGTGCTAGAGACCCGGGACTTCACTACGAGCAGTACTTC	CSARDPGLHYEQYF
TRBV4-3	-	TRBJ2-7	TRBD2	TGCGCCAGCAGCCAAGAGACAGCGGGGGGGATCTACGAGCAGTACTTC	CASSQETAGGIYEQYF
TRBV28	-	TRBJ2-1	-	TGTGCCAGCAGACCGGACAGCTCCTACAATGAGCAGTTCTTC	CASRPDSSYNEQFF
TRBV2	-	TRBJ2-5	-	TGTGCCAGCAGTGAAAATGCAGGGGCCCTCCAAGAGACCCAGTACTTC	CASSENAGALQETQYF
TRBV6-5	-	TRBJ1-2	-	TGTGCCAGCAGCTTTGGACAGAGCTCGTATGGCTACACCTTC	CASSFGQSSYGYTF
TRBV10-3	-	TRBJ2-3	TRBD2	TGTGCCACCAGGACTAGCGGGGGGGCAACAGATACGCAGTATTTT	CATRTSGGATDTQYF
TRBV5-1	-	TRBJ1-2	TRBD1	TGCGCCAGCAGCGACGGGACAGGCTATGGCTACACCTTC	CASSDGTGYGYTF
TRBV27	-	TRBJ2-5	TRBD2	TGTGCCAGCAGAAACCGACTAGCGGGGGGGTTTTGGGAGACCCAGTACTTC	CASRNRLAGGFWETQYF
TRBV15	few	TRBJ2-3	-	TGTGCCACCAGCAGAGATGGGGTTACAATTGATACGCAGTATTTT	CATSRDGVTIDTQYF
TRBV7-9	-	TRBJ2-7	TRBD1	TGTGCCAGCAGCATCGGCCCCGGGACAGGGGGCGAATACGAGCAGTACTTC	CASSIGPGTGGEYEQYF
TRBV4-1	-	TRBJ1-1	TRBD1	TGCGCCAGCAGCCAAGAAGGGACAGGGGACACTGAAGCTTTCTTT	CASSQEGTGDTEAFF
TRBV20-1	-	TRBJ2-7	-	TGCAGTGCACCGCCTACTAGTAGGTACGAGCAGTACTTC	CSAPPTSRYEQYF
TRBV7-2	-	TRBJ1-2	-	TGTGCCAGCAGCTTAGGGCCGGACAGCAACTATGGCTACACCTTC	CASSLGPDSNYGYTF
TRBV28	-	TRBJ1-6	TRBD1	TGTGCCAGCAGTTCCAGTGGGACAGGGGAGTCACCCCTCCACTTT	CASSSSGTGESPLHF
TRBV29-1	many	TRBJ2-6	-	TGCAGCGTTGGAGGCCCCAAGGGTATCGGCGGGGCCAACGTCCTGACTTTC	CSVGGPKGIGGANVLTF
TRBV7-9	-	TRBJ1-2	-	TGTGCCAGCAGCTTGGTGTCGGGGAATAACTATGGCTACACCTTC	CASSLVSGNNYGYTF
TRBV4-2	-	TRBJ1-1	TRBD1	TGTGCCAGCAGCCAAGGACGATTGACCCCCGGGGGGACAGGGGGGCCGGGGAACACTGAAGCTTTCTTT	CASSQGRLTPGGTGGPGNTEAFF
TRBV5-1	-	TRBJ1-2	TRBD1	TGCGCCAGCCGCCCGGGACAGGATTGGGATGGCTACACCTTC	CASRPGQDWDGYTF
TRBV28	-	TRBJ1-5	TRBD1	TGTGCCAGCACCATTACAGGGGGCTTAAGCAATCAGCCCCAGCATTTT	CASTITGGLSNQPQHF
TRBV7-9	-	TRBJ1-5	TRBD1	TGTGCCAGCACCCAGGGGGCCGGTCAGCCCCAGCATTTT	CASTQGAGQPQHF
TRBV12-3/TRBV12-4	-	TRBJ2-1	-	TGTGCCAGCAATCCGGACGGCAATGAGCAGTTCTTC	CASNPDGNEQFF
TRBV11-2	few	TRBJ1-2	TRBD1	TGTGCCAGCAGCGCGCCGGGACAGGGTTTGGACTACACCTTC	CASSAPGQGLDYTF
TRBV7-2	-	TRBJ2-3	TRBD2	TGTGCCAGCAGTTATAAACTAGCGCCCGGCACAGATACGCAGTATTTT	CASSYKLAPGTDTQYF
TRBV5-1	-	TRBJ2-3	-	TGCGCCAGCAGCTTGGATGGGCCGGCGCAGTATTTT	CASSLDGPAQYF
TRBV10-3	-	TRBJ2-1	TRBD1	TGTGCCATCAGCATACTCGGGACAGAGGCGGATGAGCAGTTCTTC	CAISILGTEADEQFF